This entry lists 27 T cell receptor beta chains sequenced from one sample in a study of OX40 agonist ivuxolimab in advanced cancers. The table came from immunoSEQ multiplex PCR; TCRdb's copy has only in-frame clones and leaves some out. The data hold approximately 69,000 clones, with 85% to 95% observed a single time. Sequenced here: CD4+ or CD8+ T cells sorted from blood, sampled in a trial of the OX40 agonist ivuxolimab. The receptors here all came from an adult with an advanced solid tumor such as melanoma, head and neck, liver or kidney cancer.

CDR3 nucleotide sequence: TGTGCCAGCAGCTCACTAGCGGGGTTCGATGAGCAGTTCTTC. Residues: CASSSLAGFDEQFF. V is TRBV7-2 and J is TRBJ2-1, with 10 bases that match TRBD2. The V and J ends lost 4 bases and 8 bases, in that order; junction bases with no gene match: 5. This CDR3 is built from 14 residues. Germline CDR1 SGHTA, CDR2 FQGNSA.

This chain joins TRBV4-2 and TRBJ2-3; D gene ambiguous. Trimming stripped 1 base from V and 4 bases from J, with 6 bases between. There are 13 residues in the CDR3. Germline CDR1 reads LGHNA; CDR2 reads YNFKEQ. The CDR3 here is CASSQGLPDTQYF. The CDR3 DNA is TGTGCCAGCAGCCAAGGGTTACCAGATACGCAGTATTTT.

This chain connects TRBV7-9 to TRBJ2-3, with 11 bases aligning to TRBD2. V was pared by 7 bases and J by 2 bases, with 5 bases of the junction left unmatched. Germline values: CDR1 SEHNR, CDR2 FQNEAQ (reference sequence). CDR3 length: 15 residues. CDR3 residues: CASIGLAGHTDTQYF. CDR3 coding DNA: TGTGCCAGCATAGGACTAGCGGGCCACACAGATACGCAGTATTTT.

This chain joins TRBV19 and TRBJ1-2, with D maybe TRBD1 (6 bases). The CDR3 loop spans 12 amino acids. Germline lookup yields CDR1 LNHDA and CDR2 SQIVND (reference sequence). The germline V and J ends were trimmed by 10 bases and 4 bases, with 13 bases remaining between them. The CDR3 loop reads CATSQGVYGYTF. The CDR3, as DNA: TGTGCCACCTCACAGGGAGTCTATGGCTACACCTTC.

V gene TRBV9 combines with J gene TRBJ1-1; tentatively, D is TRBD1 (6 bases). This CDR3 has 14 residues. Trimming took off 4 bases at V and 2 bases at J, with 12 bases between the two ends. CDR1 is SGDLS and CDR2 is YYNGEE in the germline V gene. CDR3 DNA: TGTGCCAGCAGCCGCAAAGGGGGTAACACTGAAGCTTTCTTT. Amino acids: CASSRKGGNTEAFF.

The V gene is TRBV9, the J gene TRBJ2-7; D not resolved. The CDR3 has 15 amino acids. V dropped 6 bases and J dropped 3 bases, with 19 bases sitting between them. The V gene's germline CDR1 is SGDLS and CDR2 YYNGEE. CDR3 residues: CASNKSIPRSYEQYF. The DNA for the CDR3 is TGTGCCAGCAACAAATCCATCCCCAGGAGCTACGAGCAGTACTTC.

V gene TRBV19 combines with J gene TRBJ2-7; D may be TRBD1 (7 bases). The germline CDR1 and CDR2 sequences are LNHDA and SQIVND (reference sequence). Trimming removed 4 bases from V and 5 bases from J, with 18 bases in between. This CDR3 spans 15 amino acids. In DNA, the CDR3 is TGTGCCAGTAGTACCAAGACAGGGAAGCGGGACGAGCAGTACTTC. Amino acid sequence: CASSTKTGKRDEQYF.

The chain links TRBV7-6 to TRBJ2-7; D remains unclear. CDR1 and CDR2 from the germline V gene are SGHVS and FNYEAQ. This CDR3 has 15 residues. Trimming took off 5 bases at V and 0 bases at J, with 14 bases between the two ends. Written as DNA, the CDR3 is TGTGCCAGCAGCCCTGTAGAGAAGAGCTCCTACGAGCAGTACTTC. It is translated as CASSPVEKSSYEQYF.

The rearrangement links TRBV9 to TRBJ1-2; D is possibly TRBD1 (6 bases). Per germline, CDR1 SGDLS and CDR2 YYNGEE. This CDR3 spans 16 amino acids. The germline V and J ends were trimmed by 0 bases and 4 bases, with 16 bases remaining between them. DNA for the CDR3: TGTGCCAGCAGCGTAGGGGAGGGGGAAGCTGGCTATGGCTACACCTTC. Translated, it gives CASSVGEGEAGYGYTF. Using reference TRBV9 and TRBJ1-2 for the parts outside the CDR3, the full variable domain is DSGVTQTPKHLITATGQRVTLRCSPRSGDLSVYWYQQSLDQGLQFLIQYYNGEERAKGNILERFSAQQFPDLHSELNLSSLELGDSALYFCASSVGEGEAGYGYTFGSGTRLTVV.

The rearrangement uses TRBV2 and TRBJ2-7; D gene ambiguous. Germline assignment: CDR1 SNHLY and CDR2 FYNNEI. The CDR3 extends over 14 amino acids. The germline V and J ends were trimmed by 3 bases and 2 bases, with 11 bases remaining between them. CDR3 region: CASSEASRPYEQYF. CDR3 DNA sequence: TGTGCCAGCAGTGAGGCTTCTCGTCCCTACGAGCAGTACTTC.

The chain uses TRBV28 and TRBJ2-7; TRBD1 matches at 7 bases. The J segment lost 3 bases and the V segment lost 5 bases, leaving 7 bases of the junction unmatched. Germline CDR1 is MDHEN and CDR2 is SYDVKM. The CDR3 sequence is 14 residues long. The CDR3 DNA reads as TGTGCCAGCAGTCAAGGGACAGAAAACTACGAGCAGTACTTC. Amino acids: CASSQGTENYEQYF.

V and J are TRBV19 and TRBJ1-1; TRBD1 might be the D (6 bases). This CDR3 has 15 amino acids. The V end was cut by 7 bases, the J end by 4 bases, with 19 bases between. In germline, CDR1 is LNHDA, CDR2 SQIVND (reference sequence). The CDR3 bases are TGTGCCAGTACTATGAGGCAAGGGGGAGTCACTGAAGCTTTCTTT. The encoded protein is CASTMRQGGVTEAFF.

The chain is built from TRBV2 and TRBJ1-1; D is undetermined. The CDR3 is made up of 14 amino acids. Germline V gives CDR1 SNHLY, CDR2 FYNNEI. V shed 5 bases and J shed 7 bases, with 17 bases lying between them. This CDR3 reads CASSRYRESYEAFF. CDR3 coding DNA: TGTGCCAGCAGTCGGTACAGAGAAAGTTATGAAGCTTTCTTT.

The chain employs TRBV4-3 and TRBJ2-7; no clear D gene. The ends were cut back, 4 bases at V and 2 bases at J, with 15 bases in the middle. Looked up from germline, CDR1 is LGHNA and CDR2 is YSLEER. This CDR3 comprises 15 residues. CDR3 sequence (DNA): TGCGCCAGCAGCCCAGCCGGTCAGGACCCCTACGAGCAGTACTTC. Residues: CASSPAGQDPYEQYF.

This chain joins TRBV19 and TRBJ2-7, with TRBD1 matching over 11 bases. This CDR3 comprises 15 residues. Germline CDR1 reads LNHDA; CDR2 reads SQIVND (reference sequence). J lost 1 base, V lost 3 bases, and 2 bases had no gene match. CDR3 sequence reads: CASSIGQGASYEQYF. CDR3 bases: TGTGCCAGTAGTATTGGACAGGGGGCGTCCTACGAGCAGTACTTC.

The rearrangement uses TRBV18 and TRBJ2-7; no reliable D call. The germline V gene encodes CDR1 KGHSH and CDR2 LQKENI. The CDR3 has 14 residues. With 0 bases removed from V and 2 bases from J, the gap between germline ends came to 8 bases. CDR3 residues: CASSPPRFTYEQYF. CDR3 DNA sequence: TGTGCCAGCTCACCACCGAGGTTTACCTACGAGCAGTACTTC.

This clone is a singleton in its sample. The CDR3 sequence: CASSQAGVLDTQYF. The CDR3 coding sequence is TGTGCCAGCAGCCAAGCGGGAGTGCTAGATACGCAGTATTTT. This chain links TRBV11-3 with TRBJ2-3, with 8 bases matching TRBD2. CDR3 length: 14 amino acids. V lost 5 bases to trimming and J lost 5 bases; unmatched junction nucleotides: 6. The germline V gene has CDR1 SGHNT and CDR2 YENEEA.

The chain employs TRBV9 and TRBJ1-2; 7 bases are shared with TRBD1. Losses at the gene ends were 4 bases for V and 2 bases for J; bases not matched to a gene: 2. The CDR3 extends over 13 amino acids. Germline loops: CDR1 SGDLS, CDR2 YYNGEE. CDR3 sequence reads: CASSPTGNYGYTF. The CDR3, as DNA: TGTGCCAGCAGCCCGACAGGGAACTATGGCTACACCTTC. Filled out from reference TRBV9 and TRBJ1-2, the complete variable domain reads DSGVTQTPKHLITATGQRVTLRCSPRSGDLSVYWYQQSLDQGLQFLIQYYNGEERAKGNILERFSAQQFPDLHSELNLSSLELGDSALYFCASSPTGNYGYTFGSGTRLTVV.

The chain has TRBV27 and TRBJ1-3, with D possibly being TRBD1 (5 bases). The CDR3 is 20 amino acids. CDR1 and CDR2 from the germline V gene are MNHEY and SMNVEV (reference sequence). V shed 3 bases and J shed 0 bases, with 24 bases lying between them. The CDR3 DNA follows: TGTGCCAGCAGTTTTCACGGCGAAGGGACTTCAGGGCTCTCTGGAAACACCATATATTTT. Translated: CASSFHGEGTSGLSGNTIYF.

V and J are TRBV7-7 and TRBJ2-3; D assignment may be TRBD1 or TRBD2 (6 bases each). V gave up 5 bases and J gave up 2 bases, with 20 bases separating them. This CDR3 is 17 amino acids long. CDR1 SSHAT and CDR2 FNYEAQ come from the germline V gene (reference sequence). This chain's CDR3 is CASSRKGGSRATDTQYF. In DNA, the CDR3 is TGTGCCAGCAGCCGAAAGGGGGGCTCCCGCGCCACAGATACGCAGTATTTT.

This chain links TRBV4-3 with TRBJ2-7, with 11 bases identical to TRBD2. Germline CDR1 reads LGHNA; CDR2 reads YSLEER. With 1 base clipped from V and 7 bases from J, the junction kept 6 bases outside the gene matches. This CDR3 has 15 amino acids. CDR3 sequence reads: CASSQGLAGSWEQYF. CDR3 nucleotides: TGCGCCAGCAGCCAAGGACTAGCGGGGTCTTGGGAGCAGTACTTC.

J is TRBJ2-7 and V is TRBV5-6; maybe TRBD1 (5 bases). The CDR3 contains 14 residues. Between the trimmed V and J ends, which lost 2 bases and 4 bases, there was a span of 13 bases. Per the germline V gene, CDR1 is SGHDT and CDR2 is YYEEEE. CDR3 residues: CASSFAGSRYEQYF. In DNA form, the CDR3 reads TGTGCCAGCAGCTTTGCAGGGTCAAGATACGAGCAGTACTTC.

The CDR3 DNA reads TGTGCCAGCAGTTTAACAGAGAACATTCGCTATGGCTACACCTTC. Protein: CASSLTENIRYGYTF. The chain couples TRBV27 to TRBJ1-2, with D uncertain. V was pared by 2 bases and J by 4 bases, with 14 bases between. Germline-derived CDR1 and CDR2 are MNHEY and SMNVEV (reference sequence). The CDR3 has 15 residues.

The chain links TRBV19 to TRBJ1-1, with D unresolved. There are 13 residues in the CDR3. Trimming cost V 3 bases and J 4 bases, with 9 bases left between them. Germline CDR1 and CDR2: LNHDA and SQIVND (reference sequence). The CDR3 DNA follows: TGTGCCAGTAGTATCTCACTGACCACTGAAGCTTTCTTT. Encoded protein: CASSISLTTEAFF.

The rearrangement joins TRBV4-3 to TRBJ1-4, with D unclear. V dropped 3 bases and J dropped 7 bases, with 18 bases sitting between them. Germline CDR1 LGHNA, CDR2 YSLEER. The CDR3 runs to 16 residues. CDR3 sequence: CASSQVSGRPLEKLFF. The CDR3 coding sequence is TGCGCCAGCAGCCAGGTCAGCGGCAGGCCCCTTGAAAAACTGTTTTTT.

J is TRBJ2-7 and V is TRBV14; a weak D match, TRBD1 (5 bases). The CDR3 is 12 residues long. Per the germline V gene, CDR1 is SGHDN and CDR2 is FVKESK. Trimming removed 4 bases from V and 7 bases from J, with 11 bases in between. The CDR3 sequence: CASSPGAGEQYF. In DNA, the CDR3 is TGTGCCAGCAGCCCCGGTGCAGGGGAGCAGTACTTC.

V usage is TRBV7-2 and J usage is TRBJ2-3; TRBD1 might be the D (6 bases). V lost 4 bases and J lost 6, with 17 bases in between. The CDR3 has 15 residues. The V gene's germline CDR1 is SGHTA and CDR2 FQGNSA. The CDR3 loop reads CASSWGLVSGDTQYF. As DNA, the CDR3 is TGTGCCAGCAGCTGGGGGCTAGTTTCTGGCGATACGCAGTATTTT.